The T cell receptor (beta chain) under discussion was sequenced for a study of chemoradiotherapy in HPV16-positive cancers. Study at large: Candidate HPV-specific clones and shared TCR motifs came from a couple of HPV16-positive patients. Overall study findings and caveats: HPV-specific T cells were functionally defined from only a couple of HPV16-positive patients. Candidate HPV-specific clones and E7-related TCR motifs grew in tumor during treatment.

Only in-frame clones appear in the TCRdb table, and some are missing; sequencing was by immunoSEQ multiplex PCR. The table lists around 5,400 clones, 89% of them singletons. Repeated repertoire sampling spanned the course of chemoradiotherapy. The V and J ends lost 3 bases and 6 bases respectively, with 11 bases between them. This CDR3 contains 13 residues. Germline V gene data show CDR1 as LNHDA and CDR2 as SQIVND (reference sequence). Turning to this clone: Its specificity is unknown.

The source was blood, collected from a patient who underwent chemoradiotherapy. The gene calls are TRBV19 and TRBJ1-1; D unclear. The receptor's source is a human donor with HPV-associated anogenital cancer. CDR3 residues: CASSISGSAEAFF. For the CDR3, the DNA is TGTGCCAGTAGTATCTCCGGTAGCGCTGAAGCTTTCTTT.